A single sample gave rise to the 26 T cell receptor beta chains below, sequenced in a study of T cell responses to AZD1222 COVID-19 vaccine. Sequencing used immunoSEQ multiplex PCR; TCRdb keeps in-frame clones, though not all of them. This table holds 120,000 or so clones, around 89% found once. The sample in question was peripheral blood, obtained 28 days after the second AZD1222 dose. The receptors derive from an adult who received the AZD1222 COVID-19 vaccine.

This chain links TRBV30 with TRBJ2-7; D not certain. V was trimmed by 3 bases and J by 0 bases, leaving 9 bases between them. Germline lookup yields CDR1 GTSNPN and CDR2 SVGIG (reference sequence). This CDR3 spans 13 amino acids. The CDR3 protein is CAWRGTVSYEQYF. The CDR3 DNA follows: TGTGCCTGGAGGGGAACAGTCTCCTACGAGCAGTACTTC.

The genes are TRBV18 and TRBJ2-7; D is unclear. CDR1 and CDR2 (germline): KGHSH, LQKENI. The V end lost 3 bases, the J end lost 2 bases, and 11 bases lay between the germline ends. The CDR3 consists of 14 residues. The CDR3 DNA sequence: TGTGCCAGCTCACCGCCGGACCCAGCCTACGAGCAGTACTTC. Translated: CASSPPDPAYEQYF.

DNA for the CDR3: TGTGCCAGCAGTGCCGCTAGCGGCTGGACTGAGCAGTTCTTC. Its translation: CASSAASGWTEQFF. The chain recombines TRBV2 with TRBJ2-1, with 7 positions matching TRBD2. This CDR3 has 14 amino acids. J lost 9 bases, V lost 4 bases, and 9 bases had no gene match. The germline V gene encodes CDR1 SNHLY and CDR2 FYNNEI.

The CDR3 bases are TGTGCCTGGAGTGTATTGGGGACTCAAGAGACCCAGTACTTC. The encoded protein is CAWSVLGTQETQYF. The chain combines TRBV30 with TRBJ2-5; TRBD2 is a possible D gene (6 bases). Germline assignment: CDR1 GTSNPN and CDR2 SVGIG (reference sequence). The ends were cut back, 0 bases at V and 2 bases at J, with 10 bases in the middle. The CDR3 runs to 14 residues. Together with reference TRBV30 and TRBJ2-5, the CDR3 gives the full variable domain: SQTIHQWPATLVQPVGSPLSLECTVEGTSNPNLYWYRQAAGRGLQLLFYSVGIGQISSEVPQNLSASRPQDRQFILSSKKLLLSDSGFYLCAWSVLGTQETQYFGPGTRLLVL.

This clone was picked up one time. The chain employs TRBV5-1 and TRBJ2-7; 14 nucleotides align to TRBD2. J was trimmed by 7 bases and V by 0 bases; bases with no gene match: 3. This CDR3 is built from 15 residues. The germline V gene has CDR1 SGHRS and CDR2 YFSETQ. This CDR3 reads CASSLVGLAGDEQYF. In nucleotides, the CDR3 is TGCGCCAGCAGCTTGGTGGGACTAGCGGGGGATGAGCAGTACTTC. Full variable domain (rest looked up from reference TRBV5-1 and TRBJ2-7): KAGVTQTPRYLIKTRGQQVTLSCSPISGHRSVSWYQQTPGQGLQFLFEYFSETQRNKGNFPGRFSGRQFSNSRSEMNVSTLELGDSALYLCASSLVGLAGDEQYFGPGTRLTVT.

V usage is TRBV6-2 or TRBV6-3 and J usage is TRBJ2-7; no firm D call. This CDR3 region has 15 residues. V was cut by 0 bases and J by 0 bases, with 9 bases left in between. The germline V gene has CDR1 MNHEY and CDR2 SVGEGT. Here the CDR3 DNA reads TGTGCCAGCAGTTACTCGAACCAGAACTCCTACGAGCAGTACTTC. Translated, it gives CASSYSNQNSYEQYF.

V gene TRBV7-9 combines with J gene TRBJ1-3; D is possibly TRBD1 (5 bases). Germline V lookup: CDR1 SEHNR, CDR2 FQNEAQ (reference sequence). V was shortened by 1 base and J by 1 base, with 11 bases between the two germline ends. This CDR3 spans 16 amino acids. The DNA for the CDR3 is TGTGCCAGCAGCTTAGGTCGGCCAGGGTCTGGAAACACCATATATTTT. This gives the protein CASSLGRPGSGNTIYF.

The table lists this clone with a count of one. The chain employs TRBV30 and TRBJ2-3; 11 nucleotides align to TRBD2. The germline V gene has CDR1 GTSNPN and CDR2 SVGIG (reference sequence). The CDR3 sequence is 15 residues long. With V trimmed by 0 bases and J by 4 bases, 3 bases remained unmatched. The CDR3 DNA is TGTGCCTGGAGTGTTAGCGGGGGGGCTTCAGATACGCAGTATTTT. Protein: CAWSVSGGASDTQYF.

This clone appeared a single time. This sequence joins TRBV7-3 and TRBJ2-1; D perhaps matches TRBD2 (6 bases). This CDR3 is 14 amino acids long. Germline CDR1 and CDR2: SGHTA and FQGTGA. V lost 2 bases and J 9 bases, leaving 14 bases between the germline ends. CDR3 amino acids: CASSLEGRGGEQFF. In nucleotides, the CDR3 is TGTGCCAGCAGCTTAGAAGGGCGGGGTGGTGAGCAGTTCTTC.

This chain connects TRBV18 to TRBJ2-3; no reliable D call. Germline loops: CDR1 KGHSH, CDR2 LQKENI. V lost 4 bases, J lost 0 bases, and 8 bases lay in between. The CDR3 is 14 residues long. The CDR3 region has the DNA TGTGCCAGCTCACAGACAAGAAGCACAGATACGCAGTATTTT. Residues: CASSQTRSTDTQYF.

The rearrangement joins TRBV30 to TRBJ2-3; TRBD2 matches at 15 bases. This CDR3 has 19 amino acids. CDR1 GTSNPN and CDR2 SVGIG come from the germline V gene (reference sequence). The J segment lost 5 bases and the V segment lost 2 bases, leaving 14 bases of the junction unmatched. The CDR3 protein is CAWSSWTSGRELPGDTQYF. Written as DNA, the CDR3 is TGTGCCTGGAGTTCCTGGACTAGCGGGAGGGAGTTACCGGGAGATACGCAGTATTTT. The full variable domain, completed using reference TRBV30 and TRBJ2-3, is SQTIHQWPATLVQPVGSPLSLECTVEGTSNPNLYWYRQAAGRGLQLLFYSVGIGQISSEVPQNLSASRPQDRQFILSSKKLLLSDSGFYLCAWSSWTSGRELPGDTQYFGPGTRLTVL.

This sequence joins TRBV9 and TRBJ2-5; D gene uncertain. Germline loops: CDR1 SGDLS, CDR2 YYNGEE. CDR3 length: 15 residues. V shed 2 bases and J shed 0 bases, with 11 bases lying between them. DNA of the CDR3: TGTGCCAGCAGCGTCTCTTGGGGTTACCAAGAGACCCAGTACTTC. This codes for CASSVSWGYQETQYF.

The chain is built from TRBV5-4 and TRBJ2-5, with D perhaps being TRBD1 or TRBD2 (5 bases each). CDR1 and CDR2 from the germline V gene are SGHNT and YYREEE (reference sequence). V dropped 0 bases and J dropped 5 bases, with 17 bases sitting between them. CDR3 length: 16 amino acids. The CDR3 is CASSLGSFGGGETQYF. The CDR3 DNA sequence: TGTGCCAGCAGCTTGGGAAGTTTTGGGGGTGGGGAGACCCAGTACTTC.

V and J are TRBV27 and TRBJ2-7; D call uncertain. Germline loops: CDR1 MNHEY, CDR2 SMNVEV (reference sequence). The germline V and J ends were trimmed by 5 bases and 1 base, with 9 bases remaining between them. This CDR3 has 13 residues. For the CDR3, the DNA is TGTGCCAGCAGTCTCGGGCCATCCTACGAGCAGTACTTC. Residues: CASSLGPSYEQYF.

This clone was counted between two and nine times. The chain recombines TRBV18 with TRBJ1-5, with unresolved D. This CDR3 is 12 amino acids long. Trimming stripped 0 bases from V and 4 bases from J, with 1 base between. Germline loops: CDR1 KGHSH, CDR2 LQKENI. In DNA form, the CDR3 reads TGTGCCAGCTCACCACCGAATCAGCCCCAGCATTTT. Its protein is CASSPPNQPQHF.

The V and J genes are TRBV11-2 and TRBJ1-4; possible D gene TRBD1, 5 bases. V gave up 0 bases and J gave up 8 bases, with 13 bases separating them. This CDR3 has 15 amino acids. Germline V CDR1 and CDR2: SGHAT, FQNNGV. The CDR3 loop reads CASSLDSQGWEKLFF. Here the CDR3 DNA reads TGTGCCAGCAGCTTAGATTCGCAGGGATGGGAAAAACTGTTTTTT.

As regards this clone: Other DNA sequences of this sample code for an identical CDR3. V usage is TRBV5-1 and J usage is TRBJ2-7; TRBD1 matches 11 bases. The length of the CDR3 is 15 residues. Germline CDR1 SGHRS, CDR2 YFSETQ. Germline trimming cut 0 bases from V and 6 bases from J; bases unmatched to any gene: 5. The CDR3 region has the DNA TGCGCCAGCAGCTTGGCCGGACAGGGGGCAGGCGAGCAGTACTTC. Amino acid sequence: CASSLAGQGAGEQYF.

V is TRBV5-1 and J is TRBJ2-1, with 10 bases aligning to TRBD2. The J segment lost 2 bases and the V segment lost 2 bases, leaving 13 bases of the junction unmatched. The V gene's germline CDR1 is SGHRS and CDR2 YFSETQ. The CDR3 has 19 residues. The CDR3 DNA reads TGCGCCAGCAGCTTTGGACCAGGGGTTAGCGGGGGGCCCTACAATGAGCAGTTCTTC. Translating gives CASSFGPGVSGGPYNEQFF.

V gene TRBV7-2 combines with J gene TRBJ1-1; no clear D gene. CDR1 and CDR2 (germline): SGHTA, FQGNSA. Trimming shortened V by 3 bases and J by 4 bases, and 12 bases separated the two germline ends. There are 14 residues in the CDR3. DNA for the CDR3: TGTGCCAGCAGCTTCAAACCCGGGCCCACTGAAGCTTTCTTT. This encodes CASSFKPGPTEAFF.

CDR3 sequence: CASSSYRDRDGYTF. The DNA for the CDR3 is TGTGCCAGCAGCTCGTACCGGGACAGGGACGGCTACACCTTC. The chain combines TRBV5-5 with TRBJ1-2; 9 bases line up with TRBD1. Per germline, CDR1 SGHKS and CDR2 YYEKEE (reference sequence). Unmatched junction bases numbered 8, after V lost 3 bases and J lost 8 bases. The CDR3 spans 14 residues. The complete variable domain, with remaining parts taken from reference TRBV5-5 and TRBJ1-2, reads DAGVTQSPTHLIKTRGQQVTLRCSPISGHKSVSWYQQVLGQGPQFIFQYYEKEERGRGNFPDRFSARQFPNYSSELNVNALLLGDSALYLCASSSYRDRDGYTFGSGTRLTVV.

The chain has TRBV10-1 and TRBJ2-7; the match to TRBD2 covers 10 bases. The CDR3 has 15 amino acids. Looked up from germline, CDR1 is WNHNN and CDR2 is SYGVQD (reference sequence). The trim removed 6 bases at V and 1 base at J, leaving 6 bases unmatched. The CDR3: CASSDRLAGSYEQYF. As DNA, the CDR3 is TGCGCCAGCAGCGATAGACTAGCGGGTTCCTACGAGCAGTACTTC.

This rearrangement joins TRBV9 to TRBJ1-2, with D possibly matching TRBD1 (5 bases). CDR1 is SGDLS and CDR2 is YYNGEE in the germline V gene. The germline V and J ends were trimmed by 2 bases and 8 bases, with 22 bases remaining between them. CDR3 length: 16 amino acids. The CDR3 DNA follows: TGTGCCAGCAGCGTTTCCCGGGACCGAATTTCGGGCGGCTACACCTTC. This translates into CASSVSRDRISGGYTF.

CDR3 sequence reads: CASSAPGQGNGEQFF. CDR3 coding DNA: TGTGCCAGCAGTGCTCCGGGACAGGGTAATGGTGAGCAGTTCTTC. The chain joins TRBV9 to TRBJ2-1, with 9 bases that match TRBD1. J lost 9 bases, V lost 5 bases, and 12 bases had no gene match. Germline CDR1 SGDLS, CDR2 YYNGEE. The CDR3 totals 15 residues.

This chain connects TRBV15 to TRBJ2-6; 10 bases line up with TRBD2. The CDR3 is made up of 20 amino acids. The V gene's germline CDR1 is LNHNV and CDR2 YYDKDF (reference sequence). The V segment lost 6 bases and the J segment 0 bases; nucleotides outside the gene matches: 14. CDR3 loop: CATSPGGIAGGLSGANVLTF. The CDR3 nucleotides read TGTGCCACCAGTCCCGGGGGGATAGCGGGAGGCCTCTCTGGGGCCAACGTCCTGACTTTC.

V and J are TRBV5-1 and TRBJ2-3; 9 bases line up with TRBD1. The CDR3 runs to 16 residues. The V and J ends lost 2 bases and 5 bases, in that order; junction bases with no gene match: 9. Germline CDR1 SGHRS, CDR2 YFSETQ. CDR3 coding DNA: TGCGCCAGCAGCTTCGGGACAGGGAAGGGGCAAGATACGCAGTATTTT. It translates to CASSFGTGKGQDTQYF.

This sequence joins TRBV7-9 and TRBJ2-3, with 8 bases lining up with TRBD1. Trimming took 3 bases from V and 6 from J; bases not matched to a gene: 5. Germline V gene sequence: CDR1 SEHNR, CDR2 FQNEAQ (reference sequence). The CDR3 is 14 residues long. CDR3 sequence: CASSFTGGADTQYF. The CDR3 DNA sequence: TGTGCCAGCAGCTTCACAGGGGGAGCCGATACGCAGTATTTT.